Below are 21 T cell receptor beta chains sequenced from a single sample in a study of T cell changes during pregnancy in multiple sclerosis. Libraries were prepared by immunoSEQ multiplex PCR; TCRdb keeps only in-frame clonotypes and omits some of them. This sample has about 110,000 clones, with 91% found just once. The starting material was peripheral blood, obtained before pregnancy. The receptor source for this set is a female donor with multiple sclerosis, enrolled in a pregnancy study.

In DNA, the CDR3 is TGTGCCAGCAGGACCCAGGGAACTGAAGCTTTCTTT. It encodes CASRTQGTEAFF. V and J are TRBV13 and TRBJ1-1, with a tentative D call TRBD1 (5 bases). Germline-derived CDR1 and CDR2 are PRHDT and FYEKMQ (reference sequence). V was cut by 6 bases and J by 5 bases, with 10 bases left in between. The CDR3 is 12 residues long.

The chain has TRBV27 and TRBJ1-4, with D unclear. The V end lost 5 bases, the J end lost 0 bases, and 10 bases lay between the germline ends. Germline V CDR1 and CDR2: MNHEY, SMNVEV (reference sequence). The CDR3 is 15 residues long. The CDR3 here is CASSLQEATNEKLFF. DNA for the CDR3: TGTGCCAGCAGTCTTCAGGAAGCAACTAATGAAAAACTGTTTTTT.

The chain couples TRBV4-3 to TRBJ2-1, with D possibly matching TRBD1 (5 bases). V lost 2 bases, J lost 7 bases, and 15 bases lay in between. CDR3 size: 15 residues. CDR1 and CDR2 (germline): LGHNA, YSLEER. CDR3 in amino acids: CASSQFRVLGNEQFF. CDR3 DNA: TGCGCCAGCAGCCAATTCAGGGTATTAGGGAATGAGCAGTTCTTC.

This clone was detected only once. The V and J genes are TRBV6-1 and TRBJ2-7; D unresolved. Trimming pared 2 bases from V and 5 bases from J, leaving 16 bases between. Germline-derived CDR1 and CDR2 are MNHNS and SASEGT. The CDR3 length is 15 residues. In DNA, the CDR3 is TGTGCCAGCAGTGAAATTGTAGAGACAACCCACGAGCAGTACTTC. Its translation is CASSEIVETTHEQYF.

The chain has TRBV7-2 and TRBJ2-2; 7 bases are a match to TRBD1. The CDR3 extends over 14 amino acids. From germline, CDR1 is SGHTA and CDR2 FQGNSA. Unmatched junction bases numbered 5, after V lost 7 bases and J lost 3 bases. CDR3 sequence (DNA): TGTGCCAGCAAGGGGGCGCAGGACACCGGGGAGCTGTTTTTT. It codes for CASKGAQDTGELFF.

The gene calls are TRBV7-3 and TRBJ2-7; 7 bases are a match to TRBD2. V gave up 3 bases and J gave up 3 bases; unmatched junction bases: 5. The germline gives CDR1 SGHTA, CDR2 FQGTGA. The CDR3 covers 14 residues. The CDR3 DNA reads TGTGCCAGCAGCTTGTATGGGGGGGGCTACGAGCAGTACTTC. Its protein product is CASSLYGGGYEQYF.

The gene calls are TRBV5-1 and TRBJ2-5; D unresolved. The CDR3 totals 14 residues. Deletions cut 0 bases from V and 2 bases from J, with 8 bases between. The germline V gene has CDR1 SGHRS and CDR2 YFSETQ. CDR3 residues: CASSLGQKQETQYF. The CDR3 nucleotides read TGCGCCAGCAGCTTGGGGCAGAAGCAAGAGACCCAGTACTTC.

The rearrangement links TRBV5-1 to TRBJ1-2; D is undetermined. Germline loops: CDR1 SGHRS, CDR2 YFSETQ. Trimming took 2 bases from V and 8 from J, leaving 13 bases between them. The CDR3 extends over 13 amino acids. The CDR3 nucleotides read TGCGCCAGCAGCTTCGGAACCGTCGGGGGCTACACCTTC. Its protein product is CASSFGTVGGYTF.

V usage is TRBV6-6 and J usage is TRBJ2-2; the match to TRBD2 covers 7 bases. Germline V gives CDR1 MNHNY, CDR2 SVGAGI (reference sequence). Germline trimming cut 4 bases from V and 5 bases from J; bases unmatched to any gene: 4. The CDR3 runs to 14 residues. CDR3 region: CASSFQRETGELFF. Here the CDR3 DNA reads TGTGCCAGCAGTTTCCAGCGGGAAACCGGGGAGCTGTTTTTT.

This sequence joins TRBV7-8 and TRBJ2-2; TRBD2 agrees at 8 bases. Germline CDR1 is SGHVS and CDR2 is FQNEAQ. This CDR3 region has 19 residues. V shed 2 bases and J 6 bases; nucleotides not matched to a gene: 17. CDR3 DNA: TGTGCCAGCAGCTTAATAAGACCGGGACTAGTACTTCAGGCCGGGGAGCTGTTTTTT. It codes for CASSLIRPGLVLQAGELFF.

This clone was counted between two and nine times. This sequence joins TRBV5-6 and TRBJ1-5; a weak D match, TRBD1 (6 bases). Germline lookup yields CDR1 SGHDT and CDR2 YYEEEE. V lost 4 bases, J lost 2 bases, and 13 bases lay in between. The CDR3 consists of 15 residues. The CDR3 reads CASSAGQPGNQPQHF. In DNA form, the CDR3 reads TGTGCCAGCAGCGCCGGACAGCCCGGCAATCAGCCCCAGCATTTT. Looking up the rest from reference TRBV5-6 and TRBJ1-5 gives the full variable domain: DAGVTQSPTHLIKTRGQQVTLRCSPKSGHDTVSWYQQALGQGPQFIFQYYEEEERQRGNFPDRFSGHQFPNYSSELNVNALLLGDSALYLCASSAGQPGNQPQHFGDGTRLSIL.

V gene TRBV7-9 combines with J gene TRBJ2-3; the D gene is possibly TRBD2 (6 bases). Per germline, CDR1 SEHNR and CDR2 FQNEAQ (reference sequence). Trimming took 9 bases from V and 0 from J, leaving 16 bases between them. The CDR3 consists of 15 residues. The CDR3: CASPSERTSTDTQYF. The DNA for the CDR3 is TGTGCCAGTCCTAGCGAGCGAACTAGCACAGATACGCAGTATTTT.

The J gene is TRBJ2-7, the V gene TRBV11-2, with TRBD1 matching 9 bases. This CDR3 region has 15 residues. CDR1 and CDR2 (germline): SGHAT, FQNNGV. V was clipped by 6 bases and J by 3 bases; unmatched bases: 9. This CDR3 is CASRTGTGLFYEQYF. In DNA, the CDR3 is TGTGCCAGCAGAACCGGGACAGGGCTTTTCTACGAGCAGTACTTC.

The genes are TRBV25-1 and TRBJ1-2; tentatively, D is TRBD1 (5 bases). From germline, CDR1 is MGHDK and CDR2 SYGVNS. V shed 1 base and J shed 13 bases, with 13 bases lying between them. The CDR3 contains 12 residues. CDR3: CASSELGRRLTF. CDR3 in DNA: TGTGCCAGCAGTGAATTGGGGCGCCGTCTCACCTTC.

This sequence joins TRBV29-1 and TRBJ1-2; D gene unclear. The CDR3 runs to 11 residues. Germline loops: CDR1 SQVTM, CDR2 ANQGSEA. Trimming removed 4 bases from V and 4 bases from J, with 7 bases in between. DNA for the CDR3: TGCAGCGTTGGGGCCTTCTATGGCTACACCTTC. Protein: CSVGAFYGYTF.

The gene calls are TRBV5-6 and TRBJ1-2, with 7 nucleotides matching TRBD1. Germline V gene lookup returns CDR1 SGHDT and CDR2 YYEEEE. The junction had 7 bases not matched to a gene; V was cut back by 0 bases and J by 5 bases. The CDR3 extends over 15 amino acids. For the CDR3, the DNA is TGTGCCAGCAGCTTGGGACAGGGAGGTGTTTATGGCTACACCTTC. Translated, it gives CASSLGQGGVYGYTF. Complete variable domain (other parts from reference TRBV5-6 and TRBJ1-2): DAGVTQSPTHLIKTRGQQVTLRCSPKSGHDTVSWYQQALGQGPQFIFQYYEEEERQRGNFPDRFSGHQFPNYSSELNVNALLLGDSALYLCASSLGQGGVYGYTFGSGTRLTVV.

V gene TRBV14 combines with J gene TRBJ2-3; D remains ambiguous. Trimming left V 4 bases short and J 0 bases short, with 11 bases between. Germline CDR1 and CDR2: SGHDN and FVKESK. The CDR3 contains 15 residues. In DNA, the CDR3 is TGTGCCAGCAGCCCGAGAGTGACAAGCACAGATACGCAGTATTTT. It translates to CASSPRVTSTDTQYF.

The gene calls are TRBV6-1 and TRBJ2-7; TRBD2 matches 11 bases. The ends lost 7 bases at V and 5 bases at J; junction bases unmatched: 10. The CDR3 covers 15 residues. The germline CDR1 and CDR2 sequences are MNHNS and SASEGT. CDR3 bases: TGTGCCAGCACCCCACTAGCGGGAGATCCCCACGAGCAGTACTTC. Translating it yields CASTPLAGDPHEQYF.

The chain has TRBV7-9 and TRBJ2-6; 9 nucleotides align to TRBD1. Germline V gene sequence: CDR1 SEHNR, CDR2 FQNEAQ (reference sequence). CDR3 length: 17 amino acids. Trimming removed 5 bases from V and 2 bases from J; junction bases left unmatched: 7. The CDR3 sequence: CASSRQTGGAGANVLTF. The CDR3 nucleotides read TGTGCCAGCAGCCGCCAAACAGGGGGCGCTGGGGCCAACGTCCTGACTTTC.

The gene calls are TRBV5-4 and TRBJ2-7, with 7 bases lining up with TRBD2. The CDR3 totals 16 residues. J was trimmed by 2 bases and V by 0 bases; bases with no gene match: 8. Germline CDR1 reads SGHNT; CDR2 reads YYREEE (reference sequence). CDR3 sequence (DNA): TGTGCCAGCAGCTTGGGCAGGGAGGGCCCCACCTACGAGCAGTACTTC. This encodes CASSLGREGPTYEQYF.

This clone came up once. The chain is built from TRBV5-5 and TRBJ1-5; D is unresolved. Germline CDR1 and CDR2: SGHKS and YYEKEE (reference sequence). The CDR3 loop spans 15 amino acids. V lost 0 bases and J lost 6, with 13 bases in between. The CDR3: CASSLEWNIAQPQHF. The CDR3 coding sequence is TGTGCCAGCAGCTTGGAGTGGAACATAGCTCAGCCCCAGCATTTT. The entire variable domain, with the rest obtained from reference TRBV5-5 and TRBJ1-5, is as follows: DAGVTQSPTHLIKTRGQQVTLRCSPISGHKSVSWYQQVLGQGPQFIFQYYEKEERGRGNFPDRFSARQFPNYSSELNVNALLLGDSALYLCASSLEWNIAQPQHFGDGTRLSIL.